This entry features one T cell receptor beta chain sequence. In nominal health when sampled, donors likely had unrecorded immune exposures nonetheless. These data originate in a study of cytomegalovirus exposure and HLA in healthy donors. CDR1 and CDR2 from the germline V gene are SGDLS and YYNGEE. The CDR3 totals 14 residues. V was clipped by 2 bases and J by 3 bases; unmatched bases: 4. Primers: 60 Vbeta forward and 13 Jbeta reverse. TCRdb's table, derived via immunoSEQ multiplex PCR, lists solely in-frame clones and lacks some. The sample has around 140,000 clones, 85% to 90% seen once. The genes are TRBV9 and TRBJ1-1; TRBD1 agrees at 7 bases. Specimen: PBMCs. The origin of this receptor is a woman aged 25-40 years in good health and CMV-seronegative. In nucleotides, the CDR3 is TGTGCCAGCAGCGTCACAGGGGAAGACACTGAAGCTTTCTTT. Amino acid sequence: CASSVTGEDTEAFF.